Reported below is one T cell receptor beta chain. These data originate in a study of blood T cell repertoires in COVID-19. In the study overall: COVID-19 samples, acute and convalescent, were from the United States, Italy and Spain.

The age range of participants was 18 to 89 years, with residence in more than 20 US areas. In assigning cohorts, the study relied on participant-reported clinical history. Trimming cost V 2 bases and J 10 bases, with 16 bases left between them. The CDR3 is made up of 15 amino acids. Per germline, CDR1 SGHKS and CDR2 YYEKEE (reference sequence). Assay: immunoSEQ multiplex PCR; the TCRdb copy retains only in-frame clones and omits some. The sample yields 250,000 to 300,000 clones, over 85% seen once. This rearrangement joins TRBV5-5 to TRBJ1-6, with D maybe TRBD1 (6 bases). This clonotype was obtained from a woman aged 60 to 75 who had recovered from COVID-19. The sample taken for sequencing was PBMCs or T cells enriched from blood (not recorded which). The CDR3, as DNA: TGTGCCAGCAGCTTCACAGGGAATTGGCGGTCACCCCTCCACTTT. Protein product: CASSFTGNWRSPLHF.